A single TCR beta chain is shown here with its context. What this receptor recognizes is not known. The sample holds no much larger clone one base away, and base qualities are not on file. The germline ends are 19 bases apart after V is trimmed by 8 bases and J by 11 bases. The cysteine opens and the phenylalanine closes a CDR3 of 13 amino acids. Just the 39-base CDR3 DNA is kept, in frame starting at base 1. TCRdb names Illumina HiSeq 1500 as the instrument used. The raw public data were reprocessed by TCRdb itself: fastp quality trimming at Q25, MiXCR clonotype calling, in-frame beta chains only. When rows share a CDR3 protein, they turn into one entry using the most common DNA and genes. The sample yields approximately 750,000 distinct CDR3 sequences; less than 40% were counted once. The ten largest clones add up to about 2.8% of the sample. The sample is drawn from a study of T cell repertoires in cytomegalovirus infection (dated by TCRdb to between 2019 and 2020). Looking at the study overall: Donor HLA type was relevant to the analysis, because carriage of CMV infection together with the matching HLA type was indicated by public TCR beta signatures. Beyond this particular receptor, the publication reports: In both this cohort and an independent cohort of 352 donors, the cumulative frequency of public TCR beta family members distinguished carriers of CMV infection plus the relevant HLA type. The ex vivo response was dominated by HLA-C-restricted CMV-specific TCR beta clonotypes, and the single most frequent clonotype in two of eight donors was supplied by these HLA-C-restricted clonotypes.

The V gene is TRBV12-3 or TRBV12-4 and the J gene is TRBJ1-5, with TRBD1 as a weak D call on 6 bases. This TCR was recovered from a human donor in good health (CMV status not recorded). Some clones in this sample may be carry-over from other donors' samples. The source material was PBMCs. The CDR3 here reads CASENRESRAQHF. The sequenced DNA is TGTGCCAGCGAGAACAGGGAATCAAGGGCCCAGCATTTT.